This TCR beta chain was captured by sequencing in a study of blood T cell repertoires in COVID-19. Study details: PBMCs, B-cell-depleted T cells, or T cells provided the cDNA or gDNA that made up the material.

The CDR3 is 13 residues long. V lost 2 bases to trimming and J lost 4 bases; unmatched junction nucleotides: 1. CDR1 is SGHTS and CDR2 is YDEGEE in the germline V gene. The data were produced by immunoSEQ multiplex PCR, yet TCRdb's version contains in-frame clones alone and is incomplete. The data contain 200,000 to 250,000 clones, 70% to 90% of them singletons. The chain recombines TRBV5-8 with TRBJ1-2; 8 nucleotides agree with TRBD1. This sequence originates from a woman aged 40 to 50 with acute COVID-19. Sequenced material: PBMCs or T cells enriched from blood (not recorded which). The CDR3: CASSLDRGYGYTF. Here the CDR3 DNA reads TGTGCCAGCAGCTTAGACAGGGGCTATGGCTACACCTTC.